Listed below are T cell receptor beta chains from one sample, sequenced in a study of memory CD4+ T cells and cytomegalovirus serostatus. Assay: immunoSEQ multiplex PCR; the TCRdb copy retains only in-frame clones and omits some. Seen here are tens of thousands of clones, around 80% observed once, and the top ten hold 0.77%. Sequencing was carried out using memory CD4+ T cells from blood. The origin of the receptors is an adult in good health and CMV-seronegative. The CDR3 runs from the conserved cysteine through the conserved F or W. The order of the fields is D gene, V gene, J gene, clone size, CDR3 protein, CDR3 DNA. A D gene is named only where the DNA matches it firmly. Only part of the rows carry a size: once, few, many, or a class if the clone is expanded.

D: .; V: TRBV28; J: TRBJ1-5; size: few; CDR3: CASSYPGGGGNQPQHF; DNA: TGTGCCAGCAGCTATCCCGGGGGAGGTGGCAATCAGCCCCAGCATTTT
D: .; V: TRBV4-2; J: TRBJ2-3; size: .; CDR3: CASSQEGRGTDTQYF; DNA: TGTGCCAGCAGCCAAGAGGGCAGGGGCACAGATACGCAGTATTTT
D: .; V: TRBV27; J: TRBJ1-5; size: .; CDR3: CASSLSPSSYNQPQHF; DNA: TGTGCCAGCAGTTTATCGCCCTCCTCCTATAATCAGCCCCAGCATTTT
D: .; V: TRBV19; J: TRBJ1-2; size: once; CDR3: CASSQDRDSFYGYTF; DNA: TGTGCCAGTAGCCAAGACCGAGACAGCTTCTATGGCTACACCTTC
D: .; V: TRBV5-1; J: TRBJ1-2; size: .; CDR3: CASSSPDYYGYTF; DNA: TGCGCCAGCAGCTCGCCCGATTACTATGGCTACACCTTC
D: .; V: TRBV5-6; J: TRBJ2-3; size: .; CDR3: CASSLGVRKTDTQYF; DNA: TGTGCCAGCAGCTTGGGGGTGCGAAAGACAGATACGCAGTATTTT
D: .; V: TRBV5-1; J: TRBJ2-2; size: .; CDR3: CASSLTGNTGELFF; DNA: TGCGCCAGCAGCTTAACAGGGAACACCGGGGAGCTGTTTTTT
D: TRBD1; V: TRBV5-1; J: TRBJ2-6; size: .; CDR3: CASSLDAGGLSGANVLTF; DNA: TGCGCCAGCAGCTTGGACGCAGGGGGCCTCTCTGGGGCCAACGTCCTGACTTTC
D: .; V: TRBV5-6; J: TRBJ2-7; size: .; CDR3: CASSPGRREQYF; DNA: TGTGCCAGCAGCCCAGGACGGCGCGAGCAGTACTTC
D: TRBD1; V: TRBV7-2; J: TRBJ1-3; size: .; CDR3: CASSWDRETNTIYF; DNA: TGTGCCAGCAGCTGGGACAGGGAAACAAACACCATATATTTT
D: .; V: TRBV19; J: TRBJ1-2; size: once; CDR3: CASTQTGIYGYTF; DNA: TGTGCCAGTACCCAAACAGGGATCTATGGCTACACCTTC
D: .; V: TRBV27; J: TRBJ2-3; size: .; CDR3: CASMARATTDTQYF; DNA: TGTGCCAGCATGGCCAGGGCTACCACAGATACGCAGTATTTT
D: .; V: TRBV6-5; J: TRBJ2-6; size: once; CDR3: CASSWDVSSGANVLTF; DNA: TGTGCCAGCAGTTGGGACGTCAGCTCTGGGGCCAACGTCCTGACTTTC
D: TRBD1; V: TRBV18; J: TRBJ2-1; size: .; CDR3: CASSRYTGTGAYNEQFF; DNA: TGTGCCAGCTCACGCTATACCGGGACAGGGGCCTACAATGAGCAGTTCTTC
D: .; V: TRBV6-5; J: TRBJ1-2; size: few; CDR3: CASRTTGNGYTF; DNA: TGTGCCAGCAGGACAACAGGGAACGGCTACACCTTC
D: TRBD1; V: TRBV6-6; J: TRBJ1-1; size: once; CDR3: CASNDRGRNTEAFF; DNA: TGTGCCAGCAATGACAGGGGGCGGAACACTGAAGCTTTCTTT
D: .; V: TRBV9; J: TRBJ2-3; size: .; CDR3: CASSPNPGTPGDTQYF; DNA: TGTGCCAGCAGCCCCAACCCCGGGACGCCTGGAGATACGCAGTATTTT
D: .; V: TRBV29-1; J: TRBJ1-2; size: .; CDR3: CSVERSGGIAF; DNA: TGCAGCGTTGAAAGGTCCGGGGGGATTGCCTTC
D: .; V: TRBV7-2; J: TRBJ2-3; size: .; CDR3: CASSLRRSSTDTQYF; DNA: TGTGCCAGCAGCTTACGGCGGTCTAGCACAGATACGCAGTATTTT
D: .; V: TRBV5-1; J: TRBJ1-1; size: .; CDR3: CASSFFGHEGNTEAFF; DNA: TGCGCCAGCAGCTTTTTCGGTCATGAGGGGAACACTGAAGCTTTCTTT
D: .; V: TRBV7-8; J: TRBJ2-7; size: .; CDR3: CASSPPRVSSYEQYF; DNA: TGTGCCAGCAGCCCCCCGAGGGTAAGCTCCTACGAGCAGTACTTC
D: .; V: TRBV5-8; J: TRBJ1-6; size: .; CDR3: CASSWDNDNSPLHF; DNA: TGTGCCAGCAGCTGGGACAATGATAATTCACCCCTCCACTTT
D: .; V: TRBV5-6; J: TRBJ1-2; size: .; CDR3: CASSQDSFRARGYGYTF; DNA: TGTGCCAGCAGCCAGGACTCCTTCAGGGCGAGGGGCTATGGCTACACCTTC
D: .; V: TRBV5-4; J: TRBJ2-3; size: .; CDR3: CASSLGQTDTQYF; DNA: TGTGCCAGCAGCTTGGGCCAAACAGATACGCAGTATTTT
D: .; V: TRBV14; J: TRBJ2-7; size: .; CDR3: CASSQVGRGTYEQYF; DNA: TGTGCCAGCAGCCAAGTAGGCAGGGGGACTTACGAGCAGTACTTC
D: .; V: TRBV6-5; J: TRBJ2-7; size: once; CDR3: CASMGGRGHPYF; DNA: TGCGCCAGCATGGGTGGGCGGGGGCACCCGTACTTC
D: .; V: TRBV5-1; J: TRBJ1-1; size: .; CDR3: CASSPTRTANTEAFF; DNA: TGCGCCAGCAGCCCGACTAGGACGGCGAACACTGAAGCTTTCTTT
D: .; V: TRBV20-1; J: TRBJ1-5; size: .; CDR3: CSGEDEAQHF; DNA: TGCAGTGGGGAGGACGAGGCCCAGCATTTT
D: TRBD1; V: TRBV14; J: TRBJ2-2; size: .; CDR3: CASSTQGQGARTGELFF; DNA: TGTGCCAGCAGCACTCAAGGACAGGGGGCGAGGACCGGGGAGCTGTTTTTT
D: .; V: TRBV7-7; J: TRBJ2-2; size: once; CDR3: CASSLVLAGSANTGELFF; DNA: TGTGCCAGCAGCTTAGTGCTGGCGGGCAGCGCGAACACCGGGGAGCTGTTTTTT
D: .; V: TRBV27; J: TRBJ2-7; size: .; CDR3: CASRPLGTYEQYF; DNA: TGTGCCAGCAGGCCCCTGGGTACCTACGAGCAGTACTTC
D: .; V: TRBV5-1; J: TRBJ1-2; size: .; CDR3: CASKPLGGGYTF; DNA: TGCGCCAGCAAGCCCCTGGGTGGTGGCTACACCTTC
D: TRBD2; V: TRBV19; J: TRBJ2-3; size: .; CDR3: CASSTRGPGLGTDTQYF; DNA: TGTGCCAGTAGTACCCGCGGGCCGGGACTAGGGACAGATACGCAGTATTTT
D: TRBD2; V: TRBV4-1; J: TRBJ2-3; size: .; CDR3: CASSQFVMGLALIPGGTDTQYF; DNA: TGCGCCAGCAGCCAATTTGTCATGGGACTAGCCCTTATACCAGGGGGCACAGATACGCAGTATTTT
D: .; V: TRBV19; J: TRBJ1-2; size: once; CDR3: CASTNGGSRSGYTF; DNA: TGTGCCAGTACCAATGGGGGCAGCAGGTCTGGCTACACCTTC
D: TRBD1; V: TRBV11-3; J: TRBJ2-5; size: .; CDR3: CASSPTIGGETQYF; DNA: TGTGCCAGCAGCCCAACGATAGGGGGCGAGACCCAGTACTTC
D: .; V: TRBV4-2; J: TRBJ1-4; size: once; CDR3: CASSLKEQGEKLFF; DNA: TGTGCCAGCAGCCTTAAGGAACAGGGTGAAAAACTGTTTTTT
D: .; V: TRBV7-2; J: TRBJ1-2; size: .; CDR3: CASSLGGRQIYGGYTF; DNA: TGTGCCAGCAGCTTAGGGGGTCGGCAGATCTATGGGGGCTACACCTTC
D: .; V: TRBV7-2; J: TRBJ2-3; size: .; CDR3: CASSSPIVPGDTQYF; DNA: TGTGCCAGCAGCAGTCCAATTGTGCCGGGGGATACGCAGTATTTT